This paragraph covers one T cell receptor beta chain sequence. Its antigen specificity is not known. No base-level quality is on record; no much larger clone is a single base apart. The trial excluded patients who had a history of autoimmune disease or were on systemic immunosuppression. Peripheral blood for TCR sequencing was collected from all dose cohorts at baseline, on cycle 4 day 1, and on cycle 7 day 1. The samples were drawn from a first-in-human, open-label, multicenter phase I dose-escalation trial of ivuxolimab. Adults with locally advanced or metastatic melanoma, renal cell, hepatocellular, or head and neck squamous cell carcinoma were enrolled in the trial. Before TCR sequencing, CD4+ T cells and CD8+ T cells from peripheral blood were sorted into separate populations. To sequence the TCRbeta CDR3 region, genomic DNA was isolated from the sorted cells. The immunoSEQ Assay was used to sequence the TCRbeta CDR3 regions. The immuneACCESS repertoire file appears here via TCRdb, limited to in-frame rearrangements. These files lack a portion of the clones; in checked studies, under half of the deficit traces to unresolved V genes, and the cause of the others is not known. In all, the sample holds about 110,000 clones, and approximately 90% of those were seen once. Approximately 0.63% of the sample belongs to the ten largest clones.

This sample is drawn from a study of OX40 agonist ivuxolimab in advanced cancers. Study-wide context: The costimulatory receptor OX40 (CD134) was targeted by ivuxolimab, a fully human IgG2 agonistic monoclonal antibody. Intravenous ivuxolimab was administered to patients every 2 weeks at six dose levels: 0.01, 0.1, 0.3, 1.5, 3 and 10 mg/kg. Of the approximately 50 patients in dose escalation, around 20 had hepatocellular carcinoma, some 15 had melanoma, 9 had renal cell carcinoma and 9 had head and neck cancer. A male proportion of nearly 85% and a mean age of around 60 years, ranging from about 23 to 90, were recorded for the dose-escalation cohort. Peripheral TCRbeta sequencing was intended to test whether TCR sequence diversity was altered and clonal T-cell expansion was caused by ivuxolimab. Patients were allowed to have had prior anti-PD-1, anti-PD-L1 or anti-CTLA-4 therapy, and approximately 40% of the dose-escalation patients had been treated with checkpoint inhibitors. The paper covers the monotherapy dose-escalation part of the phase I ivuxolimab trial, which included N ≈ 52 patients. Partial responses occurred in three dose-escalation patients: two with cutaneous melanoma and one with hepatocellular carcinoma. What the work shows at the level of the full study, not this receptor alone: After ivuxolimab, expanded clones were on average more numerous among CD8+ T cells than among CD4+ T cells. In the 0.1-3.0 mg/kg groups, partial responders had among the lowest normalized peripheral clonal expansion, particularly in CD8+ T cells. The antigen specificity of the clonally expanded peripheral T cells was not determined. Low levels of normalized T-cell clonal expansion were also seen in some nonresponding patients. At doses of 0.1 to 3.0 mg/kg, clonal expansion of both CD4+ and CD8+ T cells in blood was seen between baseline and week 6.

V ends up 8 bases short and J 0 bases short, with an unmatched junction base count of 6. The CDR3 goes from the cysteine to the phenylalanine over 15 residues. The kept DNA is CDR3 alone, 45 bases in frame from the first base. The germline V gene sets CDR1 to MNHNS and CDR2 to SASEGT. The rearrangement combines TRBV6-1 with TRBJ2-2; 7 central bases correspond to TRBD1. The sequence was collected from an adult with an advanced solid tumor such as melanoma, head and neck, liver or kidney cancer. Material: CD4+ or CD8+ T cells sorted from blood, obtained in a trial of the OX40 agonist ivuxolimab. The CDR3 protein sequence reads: CASHEQGANTGELFF. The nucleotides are TGTGCCAGCCACGAGCAGGGGGCGAACACCGGGGAGCTGTTTTTT.